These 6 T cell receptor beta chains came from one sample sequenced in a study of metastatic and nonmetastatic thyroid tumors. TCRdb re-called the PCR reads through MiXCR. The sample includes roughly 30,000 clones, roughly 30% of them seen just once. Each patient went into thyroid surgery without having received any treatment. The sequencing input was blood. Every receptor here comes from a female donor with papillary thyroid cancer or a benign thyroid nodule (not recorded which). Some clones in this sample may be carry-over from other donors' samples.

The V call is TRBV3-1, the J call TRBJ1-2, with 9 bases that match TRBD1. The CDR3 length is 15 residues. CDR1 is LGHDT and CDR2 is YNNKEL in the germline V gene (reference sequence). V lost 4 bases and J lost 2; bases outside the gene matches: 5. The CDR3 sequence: CASSPNTGGNYGYTF. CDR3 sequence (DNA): TGTGCCAGCAGCCCCAACACAGGGGGCAACTATGGCTACACCTTC.

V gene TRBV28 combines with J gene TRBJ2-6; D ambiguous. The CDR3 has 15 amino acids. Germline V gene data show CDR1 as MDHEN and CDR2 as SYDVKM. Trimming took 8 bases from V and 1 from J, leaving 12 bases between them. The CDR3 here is CASGDSTSGANVLTF. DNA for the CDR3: TGTGCCAGCGGCGATAGTACGTCTGGGGCCAACGTCCTGACTTTC. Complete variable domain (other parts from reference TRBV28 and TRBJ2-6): DVKVTQSSRYLVKRTGEKVFLECVQDMDHENMFWYRQDPGLGLRLIYFSYDVKMKEKGDIPEGYSVSREKKERFSLILESASTNQTSMYLCASGDSTSGANVLTFGAGSRLTVL.

Written as DNA, the CDR3 is TGTGCCAGCAGCGCCAACCCAGCGGGATATCACACAGATACGCAGTATTTT. Protein product: CASSANPAGYHTDTQYF. This chain links TRBV9 with TRBJ2-3; the match to TRBD2 covers 7 bases. Losses at the gene ends were 3 bases for V and 2 bases for J; bases not matched to a gene: 12. CDR1 SGDLS and CDR2 YYNGEE come from the germline V gene. The CDR3 extends over 17 amino acids.

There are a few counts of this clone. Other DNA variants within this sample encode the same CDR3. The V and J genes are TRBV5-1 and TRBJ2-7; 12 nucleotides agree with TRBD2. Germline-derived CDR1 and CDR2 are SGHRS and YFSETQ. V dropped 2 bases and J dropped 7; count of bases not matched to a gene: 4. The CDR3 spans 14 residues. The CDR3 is CASSFGLAGREQYF. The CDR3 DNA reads TGCGCCAGCAGCTTCGGACTAGCGGGACGGGAGCAGTACTTC.

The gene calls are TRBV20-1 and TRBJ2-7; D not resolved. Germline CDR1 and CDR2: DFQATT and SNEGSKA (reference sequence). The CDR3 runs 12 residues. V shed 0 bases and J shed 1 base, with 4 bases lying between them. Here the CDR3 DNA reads TGCAGTGCTAGAGACCCGTCCTACGAGCAGTACTTC. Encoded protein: CSARDPSYEQYF.

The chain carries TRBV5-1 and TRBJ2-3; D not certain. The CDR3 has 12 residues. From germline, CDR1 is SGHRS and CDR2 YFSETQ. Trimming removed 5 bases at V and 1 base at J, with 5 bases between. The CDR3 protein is CASSEGTDTQYF. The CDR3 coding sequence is TGCGCCAGCAGTGAAGGCACAGATACGCAGTATTTT.